A single sample gave rise to the 2 T cell receptor beta chains below, sequenced in a study of preoperative IRX-2 immunotherapy in early breast cancer. Noted treatment: preoperative locoregional IRX-2 cytokine immunotherapy. Clones were sequenced by immunoSEQ multiplex PCR, and TCRdb holds only the in-frame ones, with some missing. The sample lists 25,000 to 30,000 clones; about 79% were seen once. This material was obtained from a patient treated with IRX-2 immunotherapy. Receptor source: a human donor with breast cancer.

The CDR3 loop is CASSPGRTGNTIYF. The CDR3 region has the DNA TGTGCCAGCTCACCTGGTAGAACTGGAAACACCATATATTTT. The V and J genes are TRBV18 and TRBJ1-3; no reliable D call. The CDR3 is 14 amino acids. V lost 3 bases and J 2 bases, leaving 8 bases between the germline ends. The germline V gene encodes CDR1 KGHSH and CDR2 LQKENI.

Regarding this clone: The junction departs from the called germline gene at one end, perhaps through a read error. The CDR3 loop reads CASSYLTGTADYFSGNTIYF. Here the CDR3 DNA reads TGTGCCAGCAGCTATCTTACAGGGACAGCCGACTACTTCTCTGGAAACACCATATATTTT. The chain uses TRBV15 and TRBJ1-3, with 7 bases lining up with TRBD1. Germline CDR1 reads LNHNV; CDR2 reads YYDKDF (reference sequence). The CDR3 consists of 20 residues.